A single sample is the source of the 30 T cell receptor beta chains below, sequenced in a study of breast tumors, draining lymph nodes, adjacent tissues. The lymph nodes were axillary draining lymph nodes from breast cancer patients. TCRdb called the multiplex PCR reads again in MiXCR, with one record for every CDR3 protein. The sample has approximately 130,000 distinct CDR3 sequences; over 20% are singletons. Sequencing was performed on axillary lymph node tissue. The receptor source for this set is a female donor with breast cancer. Some clones in this sample may be carry-over from other donors' samples.

This clonotype was observed at least ten times. The chain links TRBV7-6 to TRBJ2-1; 8 bases line up with TRBD2. Germline trimming cut 1 base from V and 7 bases from J; bases unmatched to any gene: 6. The CDR3 spans 15 residues. The germline gives CDR1 SGHVS, CDR2 FNYEAQ. DNA of the CDR3: TGTGCCAGCAGCTTAGAAGATCCTAGCGGGAATGAGCAGTTCTTC. Encoded protein: CASSLEDPSGNEQFF. The full variable domain, in which reference TRBV7-6 and TRBJ2-1 provide the parts outside the CDR3, is GAGVSQSPRYKVTKRGQDVALRCDPISGHVSLYWYRQALGQGPEFLTYFNYEAQQDKSGLPNDRFSAERPEGSISTLTIQRTEQRDSAMYRCASSLEDPSGNEQFFGPGTRLTVL.

This clonotype was recorded many times. The V and J genes are TRBV29-1 and TRBJ2-5, with a possible D match to TRBD2 (6 bases). CDR3 length equals 13 residues. Trimming removed 7 bases from V and 5 bases from J, with 17 bases in between. The germline CDR1 and CDR2 sequences are SQVTM and ANQGSEA. The CDR3 here is CSADGGAVETQYF. DNA for the CDR3: TGCAGCGCAGACGGCGGGGCGGTGGAGACCCAGTACTTC.

This clonotype was recorded many times. This chain connects TRBV7-2 to TRBJ2-3; 8 nucleotides match TRBD2. The germline gives CDR1 SGHTA, CDR2 FQGNSA. The CDR3 has 13 amino acids. J gave up 8 bases and V 3 bases, and 4 bases lay outside the gene matches. CDR3 nucleotide sequence: TGTGCCAGCAGCTTCGGGGGGGCTAGTACGCAGTATTTT. Encoded protein: CASSFGGASTQYF. The full variable domain, in which reference TRBV7-2 and TRBJ2-3 provide the parts outside the CDR3, is GAGVSQSPSNKVTEKGKDVELRCDPISGHTALYWYRQSLGQGLEFLIYFQGNSAPDKSGLPSDRFSAERTGGSVSTLTIQRTQQEDSAVYLCASSFGGASTQYFGPGTRLTVL.

This clonotype was recorded at least ten times. The J gene is TRBJ2-7, the V gene TRBV10-3; 8 positions agree with TRBD1. From germline, CDR1 is ENHRY and CDR2 SYGVKD. With V trimmed by 8 bases and J by 5 bases, 2 bases remained unmatched. The CDR3 length is 11 residues. CDR3 nucleotide sequence: TGTGCCATCTCAGGGGGCAACGAGCAGTACTTC. Its protein product is CAISGGNEQYF.

The gene calls are TRBV27 and TRBJ2-1; 7 nucleotides line up with TRBD2. Germline loops: CDR1 MNHEY, CDR2 SMNVEV (reference sequence). The CDR3 spans 16 residues. With V trimmed by 1 base and J by 0 bases, 3 bases remained unmatched. The CDR3 region has the DNA TGTGCCAGCAGTTTATTCGGGAGGAGCTCCTACAATGAGCAGTTCTTC. Translating it yields CASSLFGRSSYNEQFF.

This clonotype turned up a few times. V gene TRBV6-1 combines with J gene TRBJ2-7; D possibly corresponds to TRBD2 (6 bases). Germline CDR1 MNHNS, CDR2 SASEGT. The CDR3 is 12 residues long. The V end lost 8 bases, the J end lost 1 base, and 9 bases lay between the germline ends. The CDR3, as DNA: TGTGCCAGCTGGAGGGGTTCCTACGAGCAGTACTTC. This codes for CASWRGSYEQYF.

This clonotype was found many times. The J gene is TRBJ2-7, the V gene TRBV27; 10 nucleotides agree with TRBD2. The junction had 9 bases not matched to a gene; V was cut back by 3 bases and J by 7 bases. This CDR3 is built from 15 residues. Germline CDR1 reads MNHEY; CDR2 reads SMNVEV (reference sequence). The CDR3 spells CASSFLLAGPLEQYF. The CDR3 DNA reads as TGTGCCAGCAGTTTCCTACTAGCGGGACCCTTGGAGCAGTACTTC.

This clonotype was picked up many times. The chain links TRBV5-4 to TRBJ1-2, with D perhaps matching TRBD1 (6 bases). Germline V gene lookup returns CDR1 SGHNT and CDR2 YYREEE (reference sequence). V was pared by 2 bases and J by 8 bases, with 13 bases between. This CDR3 has 13 amino acids. CDR3 coding DNA: TGTGCCAGCAGCTTTCGGACAGACGAAGGCTACACCTTC. Translation gives CASSFRTDEGYTF. Supplemented by reference TRBV5-4 and TRBJ1-2, the full variable domain reads ETGVTQSPTHLIKTRGQQVTLRCSSQSGHNTVSWYQQALGQGPQFIFQYYREEENGRGNFPPRFSGLQFPNYSSELNVNALELDDSALYLCASSFRTDEGYTFGSGTRLTVV.

For this clonotype: Possible read error: a much larger clone is one base away. The chain has TRBV3-1 and TRBJ2-7, with 10 bases lining up with TRBD1. Germline V gives CDR1 LGHDT, CDR2 YNNKEL (reference sequence). The CDR3 has 14 amino acids. CDR3 loop: CVSSQWDRGHEQYF. As DNA, the CDR3 is TGTGTCAGCAGCCAGTGGGACAGGGGACACGAGCAGTACTTC.

This clonotype showed up many times. The chain has TRBV6-6 and TRBJ2-3; 9 nucleotides line up with TRBD2. J lost 2 bases, V lost 6 bases, and 12 bases had no gene match. The CDR3 consists of 17 residues. In germline, CDR1 is MNHNY, CDR2 SVGAGI (reference sequence). The CDR3 spells CASRPHPGLALTDTQYF. As DNA, the CDR3 is TGTGCCAGCAGACCCCACCCGGGACTAGCACTCACAGATACGCAGTATTTT.

The sample holds a few counts of this clonotype. As DNA, the CDR3 is TGTGCCAGCAGTAATCTGGGCGGATGGAACACTGAAGCTTTCTTT. Translated, it gives CASSNLGGWNTEAFF. The V gene is TRBV6-1, the J gene TRBJ1-1, with D unresolved. This CDR3 comprises 15 residues. The V end was cut by 5 bases, the J end by 1 base, with 14 bases between. The germline V gene encodes CDR1 MNHNS and CDR2 SASEGT.

Only one count was recorded for this clonotype. Given a much more abundant clone one base away, this may be a read error. The rearrangement joins TRBV24-1 to TRBJ1-2, with unresolved D. Germline CDR1 reads KGHDR; CDR2 reads SFDVKD. The CDR3 totals 13 residues. Trimming took off 5 bases at V and 8 bases at J, with 14 bases between the two ends. CDR3 nucleotides: TGTGCCACCAGTGGACACCAAGGCGACGGCTACACCTTC. Its translation is CATSGHQGDGYTF.

Note on this clonotype: Given a much more abundant clone one base away, this may be a read error. The CDR3 carries no conserved terminal phenylalanine or tryptophan, so it likely arises from a read error. The chain carries TRBV20-1 and TRBJ2-5; no definite D call. The germline V gene encodes CDR1 DFQATT and CDR2 SNEGSKA (reference sequence). Trimming shortened V by 2 bases and J by 5 bases, and 12 bases separated the two germline ends. The CDR3 length is 13 residues. The CDR3 DNA follows: TGCAGTGCTAGACACGTAGGAGTGGAGACCCAGTACCTC. This gives the protein CSARHVGVETQYL.

Many counts were recorded for this clonotype. J is TRBJ2-7 and V is TRBV4-1; 12 nucleotides match TRBD2. The V and J ends lost 0 bases and 4 bases, in that order; junction bases with no gene match: 10. In germline, CDR1 is MGHRA, CDR2 YSYEKL. The CDR3 extends over 18 amino acids. The CDR3, as DNA: TGCGCCAGCAGCCAAGATTTCCAGACTAGCGGGAGAACTTACGAGCAGTACTTC. This codes for CASSQDFQTSGRTYEQYF.

This clonotype was found once. A much larger clone differs from this one at a single base, so this may be a read error. No conserved phenylalanine or tryptophan is present at the end of the CDR3, so a read error is the likely explanation. This chain joins TRBV3-1 and TRBJ2-2; the D is unclear. CDR1 is LGHDT, CDR2 YNNKEL, per germline (reference sequence). Between the trimmed V and J ends, which lost 1 base and 8 bases, there was a span of 2 bases. The CDR3 runs to 11 residues. The CDR3 spells CASSQGGELFL. Here the CDR3 DNA reads TGTGCCAGCAGCCAAGGTGGGGAGCTGTTTCTT.

As regards this clonotype: One base away lies a much larger clone, so this may be a sequencing read error. This chain uses TRBV5-4 with TRBJ2-5; 13 nucleotides match TRBD2. Losses at the gene ends were 4 bases for V and 7 bases for J; bases not matched to a gene: 16. The CDR3 contains 18 residues. Germline V gene lookup returns CDR1 SGHNT and CDR2 YYREEE (reference sequence). This CDR3 reads CASSGTSGMGSLGGTQYF. CDR3 coding DNA: TGTGCCAGCAGCGGGACTAGCGGGATGGGGTCGCTGGGGGGGACCCAGTACTTC.

The sample holds many counts of this clonotype. V is TRBV7-9 and J is TRBJ2-7; 7 bases line up with TRBD2. The V and J ends lost 1 base and 4 bases, in that order; junction bases with no gene match: 4. The CDR3 has 14 amino acids. Germline V lookup: CDR1 SEHNR, CDR2 FQNEAQ (reference sequence). CDR3 nucleotide sequence: TGTGCCAGCAGCTTAGGTAGCGGGCGTTACGAGCAGTACTTC. This gives the protein CASSLGSGRYEQYF.

Many counts were recorded for this clonotype. V gene TRBV6-5 combines with J gene TRBJ2-7; TRBD1 is a possible D gene (6 bases). There are 12 residues in the CDR3. V was pared by 2 bases and J by 5 bases, with 7 bases between. Germline V CDR1 and CDR2: MNHEY, SVGAGI. CDR3 region: CASSYQGHEQYF. DNA of the CDR3: TGTGCCAGCAGTTACCAGGGGCACGAGCAGTACTTC.

This clonotype showed up many times. The V and J genes are TRBV6-1 and TRBJ1-4, with D possibly matching TRBD1 (6 bases). V lost 5 bases and J 6 bases, leaving 19 bases between the germline ends. CDR3 length: 16 residues. Germline V gives CDR1 MNHNS, CDR2 SASEGT. The CDR3 sequence is CASSSRRGGADEKLFF. CDR3 bases: TGTGCCAGCAGTTCCCGGCGGGGGGGCGCCGATGAAAAACTGTTTTTT.

This clonotype was seen repeatedly, ten times or more. The rearrangement joins TRBV10-3 to TRBJ2-2; TRBD2 matches 9 bases. The CDR3 contains 16 residues. CDR1 ENHRY and CDR2 SYGVKD come from the germline V gene. Trimming at V came to 2 bases and at J to 3 bases, leaving 4 bases not matched to a gene. As DNA, the CDR3 is TGTGCCATCAGTGAGCTGGGCGGGAGGGACACCGGGGAGCTGTTTTTT. It specifies CAISELGGRDTGELFF.

This clonotype appeared a single time. With a much larger clone just one base away, this may be a read error. The rearrangement joins TRBV30 to TRBJ1-6; D call uncertain. CDR3 length: 14 amino acids. Deletions cut 8 bases from V and 7 bases from J, with 18 bases between. Germline V CDR1 and CDR2: GTSNPN, SVGIG (reference sequence). The CDR3 DNA reads TGTGCCCGGAAGACGATTTGGGAGAATTCACCCCTCCACTTT. It specifies CARKTIWENSPLHF.

This clonotype was counted at least ten times. The V gene is TRBV27, the J gene TRBJ2-1; 14 bases line up with TRBD2. In germline, CDR1 is MNHEY, CDR2 SMNVEV (reference sequence). Trimming took 0 bases from V and 7 from J; bases not matched to a gene: 11. The length of the CDR3 is 19 residues. CDR3 bases: TGTGCCAGCAGTTTATCGATCTCTGGACTAGCGGGAGGTTGGAATGAGCAGTTCTTC. Translation: CASSLSISGLAGGWNEQFF.

This clonotype was detected many times. CDR3: CASSEAVKGDGYGYTF. CDR3 sequence (DNA): TGTGCCAGCAGTGAAGCGGTAAAGGGGGACGGCTATGGCTACACCTTC. The J gene is TRBJ1-2, the V gene TRBV2; D perhaps matches TRBD1 (6 bases). This CDR3 is built from 16 residues. The V gene's germline CDR1 is SNHLY and CDR2 FYNNEI. Trimming pared 0 bases from V and 4 bases from J, leaving 15 bases between. The complete variable domain, with remaining parts taken from reference TRBV2 and TRBJ1-2, reads EPEVTQTPSHQVTQMGQEVILRCVPISNHLYFYWYRQILGQKVEFLVSFYNNEISEKSEIFDDQFSVERPDGSNFTLKIRSTKLEDSAMYFCASSEAVKGDGYGYTFGSGTRLTVV.

This clonotype has ten or more counts. The chain employs TRBV20-1 and TRBJ2-1; D remains ambiguous. The V gene lost 6 bases and the J gene lost 0 bases, with 21 bases spanning the gap. From germline, CDR1 is DFQATT and CDR2 SNEGSKA (reference sequence). The CDR3 contains 17 residues. CDR3 coding DNA: TGCAGTGCCATCGCCGGGTGGGTCCAAAGCTCCTACAATGAGCAGTTCTTC. Amino acids: CSAIAGWVQSSYNEQFF.

This clonotype was picked up many times. The J gene is TRBJ1-5, the V gene TRBV2; TRBD1 matches at 8 bases. CDR1 and CDR2 (germline): SNHLY, FYNNEI. With 3 bases clipped from V and 7 bases from J, the junction kept 8 bases outside the gene matches. The CDR3 is 15 amino acids. CDR3 amino acids: CASSDETGVGQPQHF. The DNA of the CDR3 is TGTGCCAGCAGTGATGAGACAGGGGTCGGACAGCCCCAGCATTTT.

This clonotype was seen ten or more times. The rearrangement links TRBV7-2 to TRBJ2-5, with D unclear. V shed 1 base and J shed 7 bases, with 7 bases lying between them. CDR1 SGHTA and CDR2 FQGNSA come from the germline V gene. The CDR3 covers 12 residues. CDR3 residues: CASSLVMGTQYF. CDR3 nucleotides: TGTGCCAGCAGCTTAGTGATGGGGACCCAGTACTTC.

The rearrangement uses TRBV5-4 and TRBJ1-1, with TRBD1 as a possible D gene (5 bases). CDR1 and CDR2 (germline): SGHNT, YYREEE (reference sequence). The CDR3 totals 13 residues. Trimming left V 4 bases short and J 1 base short, with 8 bases between. This CDR3 reads CASSAGANTEAFF. Here the CDR3 DNA reads TGTGCCAGCAGCGCTGGGGCGAACACTGAAGCTTTCTTT.

This clonotype was observed at least ten times. In DNA, the CDR3 is TGTGCCAGTAGTACCAGACAGGGGAAGAGGACTGGAAACACCATATATTTT. Its protein product is CASSTRQGKRTGNTIYF. V is TRBV19 and J is TRBJ1-3, with 8 nucleotides matching TRBD1. The length of the CDR3 is 17 residues. The V segment lost 4 bases and the J segment 2 bases; nucleotides outside the gene matches: 10. Germline V gene sequence: CDR1 LNHDA, CDR2 SQIVND (reference sequence).

V is TRBV7-2 and J is TRBJ2-1; 9 bases align to TRBD2. Germline loops: CDR1 SGHTA, CDR2 FQGNSA. V shed 9 bases and J 3 bases; nucleotides not matched to a gene: 6. CDR3 length: 14 residues. The CDR3 is CARESGGRYNEQFF. CDR3 DNA sequence: TGTGCCAGAGAGAGCGGGGGGCGCTACAATGAGCAGTTCTTC.

There are many counts of this clonotype. This chain links TRBV19 with TRBJ2-1, with D possibly being TRBD1 (6 bases). Between the trimmed V and J ends, which lost 8 bases and 0 bases, there was a span of 17 bases. The length of the CDR3 is 16 residues. Germline-derived CDR1 and CDR2 are LNHDA and SQIVND (reference sequence). CDR3: CASSLTGTSSYNEQFF. The DNA for the CDR3 is TGTGCCAGTTCGTTAACCGGGACATCCTCCTACAATGAGCAGTTCTTC.